The T cell receptor beta chain under discussion was sequenced for a study of PD-1 blockade in mismatch repair-deficient tumors. In germline, CDR1 is LGHNT, CDR2 FRNRAP. The CDR3 has 14 residues. The V end was cut by 5 bases, the J end by 3 bases, with 11 bases between. The method was immunoSEQ multiplex PCR; TCRdb's version includes in-frame clones alone and lacks a portion of them. The table includes some 84,000 clones, around 85% detected once. A few pembrolizumab responders had their TCRs sequenced. This clone has a single count. The TCR originated in an adult with mismatch repair-deficient cancer. V is TRBV12-5 and J is TRBJ2-1; possibly TRBD1 or TRBD2 for D (5 bases each). The material was peripheral blood, obtained 12 weeks after starting pembrolizumab. The CDR3 is CASGRNGGYNEQFF. The CDR3 nucleotides read TGTGCTAGTGGTAGAAATGGGGGCTACAATGAGCAGTTCTTC.